This entry lists 10 T cell receptor beta chains sequenced from one sample in a study of T cell clonotyping in hematopoietic cell transplantation. Measured with immunoSEQ multiplex PCR; TCRdb has only the in-frame clones, and not every one. The sample holds tens of thousands of clones, 88% seen once. The sample consisted of peripheral blood mononuclear cells. The source is a woman in her thirties or forties in good health. Some clones in this sample may be carry-over from other donors' samples.

This rearrangement joins TRBV28 to TRBJ1-1; no reliable D call. Trimming shortened V by 11 bases and J by 4 bases, and 5 bases separated the two germline ends. CDR1 MDHEN and CDR2 SYDVKM come from the germline V gene. The CDR3 runs 9 residues. The CDR3 region is CAGSTEAFF. In DNA, the CDR3 is TGTGCCGGTAGCACTGAAGCTTTCTTT.

The chain uses TRBV7-9 and TRBJ1-1; D gene unclear. Germline CDR1 SEHNR, CDR2 FQNEAQ (reference sequence). Deletions cut 4 bases from V and 1 base from J, with 4 bases between. CDR3 length equals 12 residues. The CDR3: CASSYTNTEAFF. DNA for the CDR3: TGTGCCAGCAGCTACACGAACACTGAAGCTTTCTTT.

The CDR3 reads CASSPGQVGDTQYF. The CDR3 region has the DNA TGCGCCAGCAGCCCGGGACAGGTGGGAGATACGCAGTATTTT. The rearrangement links TRBV5-1 to TRBJ2-3; 8 bases map to TRBD1. Per the germline V gene, CDR1 is SGHRS and CDR2 is YFSETQ. V shed 4 bases and J 5 bases; nucleotides not matched to a gene: 6. The CDR3 runs to 14 residues.

The chain combines TRBV20-1 with TRBJ1-1, with 7 bases matching TRBD1. Trimming cost V 7 bases and J 3 bases; bases outside gene matches: 2. Germline assignment: CDR1 DFQATT and CDR2 SNEGSKA (reference sequence). The CDR3 sequence is 11 residues long. CDR3 DNA: TGCAGTGGGCAGGGGGACACTGAAGCTTTCTTT. It encodes CSGQGDTEAFF.

This chain links TRBV10-1 with TRBJ2-3; TRBD2 might be the D (6 bases). Deletions cut 10 bases from V and 0 bases from J, with 14 bases between. Per the germline V gene, CDR1 is WNHNN and CDR2 is SYGVQD (reference sequence). The CDR3 sequence is 14 residues long. The CDR3 reads CATSGDVSTDTQYF. The CDR3 DNA sequence: TGCGCCACTTCGGGGGACGTTAGCACAGATACGCAGTATTTT.

In its sample, this clone was seen once. The chain recombines TRBV25-1 with TRBJ2-3; D gene uncertain. The CDR3 consists of 15 residues. Germline assignment: CDR1 MGHDK and CDR2 SYGVNS. V lost 1 base and J 2 bases, leaving 10 bases between the germline ends. The CDR3 sequence is CASSEFKGYTDTQYF. CDR3 coding DNA: TGTGCCAGCAGTGAATTTAAGGGCTACACAGATACGCAGTATTTT.

The rearrangement links TRBV28 to TRBJ2-7; D not certain. The CDR3 covers 14 residues. V lost 3 bases and J lost 2, with 11 bases in between. Germline V lookup: CDR1 MDHEN, CDR2 SYDVKM. CDR3 DNA sequence: TGTGCCAGCAGTTTCCCGGGTTTTGCCTACGAGCAGTACTTC. This sequence encodes CASSFPGFAYEQYF.

This chain links TRBV30 with TRBJ2-1; D perhaps matches TRBD1 (6 bases). This CDR3 spans 12 amino acids. Germline V gives CDR1 GTSNPN, CDR2 SVGIG (reference sequence). V was trimmed by 2 bases and J by 6 bases, leaving 8 bases between them. CDR3 sequence reads: CAWSRQVNEQFF. As DNA, the CDR3 is TGTGCCTGGAGTAGACAGGTCAATGAGCAGTTCTTC.

This clone was seen only once. The rearrangement links TRBV27 to TRBJ2-7, with 7 bases that match TRBD2. The germline V gene encodes CDR1 MNHEY and CDR2 SMNVEV (reference sequence). V was clipped by 3 bases and J by 1 base; unmatched bases: 3. This CDR3 contains 14 residues. The CDR3 sequence is CASSFVGGSYEQYF. CDR3 sequence (DNA): TGTGCCAGCAGTTTCGTGGGAGGGTCCTACGAGCAGTACTTC.

V and J are TRBV2 and TRBJ2-5; D gene ambiguous. Trimming removed 5 bases at V and 5 bases at J, with 6 bases between. The CDR3 contains 11 residues. Germline V gene data show CDR1 as SNHLY and CDR2 as FYNNEI. CDR3 bases: TGTGCCAGCAGTTATCTGGAGACCCAGTACTTC. It is translated as CASSYLETQYF.